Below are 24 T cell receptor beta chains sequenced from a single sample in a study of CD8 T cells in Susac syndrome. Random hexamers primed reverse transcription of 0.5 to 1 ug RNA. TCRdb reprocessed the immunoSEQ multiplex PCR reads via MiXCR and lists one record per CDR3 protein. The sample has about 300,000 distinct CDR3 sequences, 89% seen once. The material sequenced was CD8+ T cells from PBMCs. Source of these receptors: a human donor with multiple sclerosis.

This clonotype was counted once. CDR3 DNA sequence: TGCAGCGTTGCGGGGACCGAATATTACTATGGCTACACCTTC. Its translation is CSVAGTEYYYGYTF. V is TRBV29-1 and J is TRBJ1-2, with D possibly being TRBD1 (5 bases). V lost 4 bases and J lost 3, with 15 bases in between. Per the germline V gene, CDR1 is SQVTM and CDR2 is ANQGSEA. The CDR3 contains 14 residues.

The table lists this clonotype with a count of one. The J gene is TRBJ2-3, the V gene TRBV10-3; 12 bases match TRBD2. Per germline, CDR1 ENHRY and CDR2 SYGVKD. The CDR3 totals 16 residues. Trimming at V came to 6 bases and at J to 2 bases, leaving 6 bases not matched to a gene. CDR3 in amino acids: CAISELAGGVTDTQYF. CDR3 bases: TGTGCCATCAGCGAACTAGCGGGGGGCGTCACAGATACGCAGTATTTT.

The CDR3, as DNA: TGCAGTGCTAGAGTCGCAGGGGGCGTAACTGAAGCTTTCTTT. Translating gives CSARVAGGVTEAFF. V usage is TRBV20-1 and J usage is TRBJ1-1, with 8 bases identical to TRBD1. Germline CDR1 and CDR2: DFQATT and SNEGSKA (reference sequence). Germline trimming cut 1 base from V and 5 bases from J; bases unmatched to any gene: 6. The CDR3 has 14 residues.

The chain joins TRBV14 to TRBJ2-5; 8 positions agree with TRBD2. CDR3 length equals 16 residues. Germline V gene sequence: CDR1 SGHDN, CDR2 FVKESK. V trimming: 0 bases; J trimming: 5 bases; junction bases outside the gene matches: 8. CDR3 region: CASSQEFGGGEETQYF. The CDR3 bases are TGTGCCAGCAGCCAAGAGTTCGGGGGGGGAGAGGAGACCCAGTACTTC.

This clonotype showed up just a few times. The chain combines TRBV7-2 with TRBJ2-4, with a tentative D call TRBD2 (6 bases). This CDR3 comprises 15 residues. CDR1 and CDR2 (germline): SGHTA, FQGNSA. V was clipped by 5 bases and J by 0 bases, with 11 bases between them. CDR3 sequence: CASSRDFVAKNIQYF. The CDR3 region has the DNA TGTGCCAGCAGCCGGGACTTCGTAGCCAAAAACATTCAGTACTTC.

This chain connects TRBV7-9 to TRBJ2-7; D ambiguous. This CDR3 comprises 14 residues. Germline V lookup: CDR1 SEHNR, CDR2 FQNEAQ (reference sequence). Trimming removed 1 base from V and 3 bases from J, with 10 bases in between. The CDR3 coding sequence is TGTGCCAGCAGCTTAGGAGCAGAGAGCTACGAGCAGTACTTC. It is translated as CASSLGAESYEQYF.

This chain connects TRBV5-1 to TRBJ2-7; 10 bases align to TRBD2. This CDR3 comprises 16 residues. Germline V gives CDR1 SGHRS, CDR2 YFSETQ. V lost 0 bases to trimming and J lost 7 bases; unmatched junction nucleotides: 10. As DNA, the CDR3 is TGCGCCAGCAGCTTGGCGGGAACTAGCGGGATGGGGGAGCAGTACTTC. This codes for CASSLAGTSGMGEQYF.

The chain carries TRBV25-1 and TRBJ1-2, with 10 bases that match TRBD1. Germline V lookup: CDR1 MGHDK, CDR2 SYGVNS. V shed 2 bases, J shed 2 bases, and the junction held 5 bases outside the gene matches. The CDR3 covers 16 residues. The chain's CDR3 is CASSEGTGALNYGYTF. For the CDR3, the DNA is TGTGCCAGCAGTGAAGGGACAGGGGCGTTAAACTATGGCTACACCTTC.

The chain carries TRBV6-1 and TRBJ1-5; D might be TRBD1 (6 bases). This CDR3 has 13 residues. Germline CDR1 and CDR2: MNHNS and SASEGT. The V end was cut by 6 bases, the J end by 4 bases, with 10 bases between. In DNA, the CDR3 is TGTGCCAGCAGCCGAGGACAGAATCAGCCCCAGCATTTT. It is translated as CASSRGQNQPQHF.

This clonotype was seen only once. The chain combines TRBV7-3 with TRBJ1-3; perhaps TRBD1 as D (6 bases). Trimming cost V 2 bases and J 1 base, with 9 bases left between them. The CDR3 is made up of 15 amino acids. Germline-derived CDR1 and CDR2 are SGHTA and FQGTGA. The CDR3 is CASSLSGQSGNTIYF. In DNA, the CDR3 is TGTGCCAGCAGCTTATCTGGACAGTCTGGAAACACCATATATTTT.

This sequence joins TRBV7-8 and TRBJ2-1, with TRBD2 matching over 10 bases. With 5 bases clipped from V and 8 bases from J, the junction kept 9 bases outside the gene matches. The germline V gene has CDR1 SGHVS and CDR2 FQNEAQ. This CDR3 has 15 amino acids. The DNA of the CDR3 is TGTGCCAGCAGCAGCGGACTAGCGGAGTGGGATGAGCAGTTCTTC. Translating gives CASSSGLAEWDEQFF.

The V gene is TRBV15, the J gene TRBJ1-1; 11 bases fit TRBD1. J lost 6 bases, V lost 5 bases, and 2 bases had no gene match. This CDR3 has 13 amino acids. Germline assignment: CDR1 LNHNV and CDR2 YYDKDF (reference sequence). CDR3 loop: CATSGQGASEAFF. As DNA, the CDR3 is TGTGCCACCAGCGGACAGGGGGCGTCTGAAGCTTTCTTT.

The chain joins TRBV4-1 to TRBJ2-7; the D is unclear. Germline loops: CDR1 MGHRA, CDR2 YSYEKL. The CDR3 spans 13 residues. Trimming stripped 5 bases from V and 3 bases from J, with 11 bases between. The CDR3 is CASSYQDNYEQYF. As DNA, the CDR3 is TGCGCCAGCAGCTACCAAGATAACTACGAGCAGTACTTC.

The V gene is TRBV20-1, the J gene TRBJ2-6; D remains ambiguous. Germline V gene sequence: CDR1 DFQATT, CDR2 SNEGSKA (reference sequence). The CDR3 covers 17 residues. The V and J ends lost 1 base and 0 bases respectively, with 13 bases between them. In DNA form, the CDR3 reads TGCAGTGCTAGAGGTTGGCAGTCCTACTCTGGGGCCAACGTCCTGACTTTC. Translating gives CSARGWQSYSGANVLTF.

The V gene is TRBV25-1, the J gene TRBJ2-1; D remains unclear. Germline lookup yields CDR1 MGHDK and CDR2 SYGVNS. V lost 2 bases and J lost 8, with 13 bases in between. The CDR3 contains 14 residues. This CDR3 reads CASSEQASQDEQFF. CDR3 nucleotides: TGTGCCAGCAGTGAACAGGCTAGTCAAGATGAGCAGTTCTTC.

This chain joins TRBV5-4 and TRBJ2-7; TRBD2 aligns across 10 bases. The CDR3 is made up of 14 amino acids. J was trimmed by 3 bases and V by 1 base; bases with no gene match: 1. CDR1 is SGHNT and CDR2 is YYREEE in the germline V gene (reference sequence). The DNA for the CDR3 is TGTGCCAGCAGCTTGCTAGCGGGAGTCTACGAGCAGTACTTC. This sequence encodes CASSLLAGVYEQYF. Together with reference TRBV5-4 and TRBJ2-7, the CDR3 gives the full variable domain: ETGVTQSPTHLIKTRGQQVTLRCSSQSGHNTVSWYQQALGQGPQFIFQYYREEENGRGNFPPRFSGLQFPNYSSELNVNALELDDSALYLCASSLLAGVYEQYFGPGTRLTVT.

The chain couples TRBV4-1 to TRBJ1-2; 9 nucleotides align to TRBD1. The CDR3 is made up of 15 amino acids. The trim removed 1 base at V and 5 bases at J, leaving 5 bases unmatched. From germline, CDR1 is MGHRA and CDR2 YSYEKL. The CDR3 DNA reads TGCGCCAGCAGCCAAGGACCTGGGACAGGGTATGGCTACACCTTC. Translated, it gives CASSQGPGTGYGYTF.

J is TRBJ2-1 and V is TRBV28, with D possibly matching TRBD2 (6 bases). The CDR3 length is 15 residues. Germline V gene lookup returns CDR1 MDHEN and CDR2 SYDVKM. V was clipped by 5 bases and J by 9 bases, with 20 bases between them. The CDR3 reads CASSDRGLKEGEQFF. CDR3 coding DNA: TGTGCCAGCAGTGACCGGGGCCTTAAGGAGGGTGAGCAGTTCTTC.

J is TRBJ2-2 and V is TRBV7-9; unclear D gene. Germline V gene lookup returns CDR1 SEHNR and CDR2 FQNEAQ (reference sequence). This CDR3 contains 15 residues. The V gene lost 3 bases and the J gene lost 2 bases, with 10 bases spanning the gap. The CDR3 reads CASSFRVINTGELFF. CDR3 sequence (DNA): TGTGCCAGCAGCTTTAGGGTAATAAACACCGGGGAGCTGTTTTTT.

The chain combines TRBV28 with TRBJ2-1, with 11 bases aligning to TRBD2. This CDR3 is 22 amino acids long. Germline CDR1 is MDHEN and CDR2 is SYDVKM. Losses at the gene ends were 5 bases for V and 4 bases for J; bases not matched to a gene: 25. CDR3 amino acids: CASSAPSRPTRTSGSGYNEQFF. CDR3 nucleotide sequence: TGTGCCAGCAGTGCACCTTCACGTCCGACCCGAACTAGCGGGAGCGGGTACAATGAGCAGTTCTTC.

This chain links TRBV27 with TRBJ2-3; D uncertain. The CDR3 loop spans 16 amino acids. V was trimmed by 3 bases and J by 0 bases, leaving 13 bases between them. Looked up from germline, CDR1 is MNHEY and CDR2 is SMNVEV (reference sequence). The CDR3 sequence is CASSFGVGISTDTQYF. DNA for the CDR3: TGTGCCAGCAGTTTTGGCGTGGGGATTAGCACAGATACGCAGTATTTT.

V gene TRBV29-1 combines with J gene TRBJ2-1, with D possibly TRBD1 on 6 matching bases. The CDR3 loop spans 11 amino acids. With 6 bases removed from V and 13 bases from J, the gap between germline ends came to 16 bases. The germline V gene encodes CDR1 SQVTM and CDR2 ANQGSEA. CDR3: CSVGAGVLQFF. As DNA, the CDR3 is TGCAGCGTGGGGGCCGGGGTTCTACAGTTCTTC.

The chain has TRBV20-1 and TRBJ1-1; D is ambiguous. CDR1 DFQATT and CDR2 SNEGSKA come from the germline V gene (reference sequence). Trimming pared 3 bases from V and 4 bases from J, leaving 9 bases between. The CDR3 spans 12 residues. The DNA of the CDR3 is TGCAGTGCTAGTTACATGGGCACTGAAGCTTTCTTT. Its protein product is CSASYMGTEAFF.

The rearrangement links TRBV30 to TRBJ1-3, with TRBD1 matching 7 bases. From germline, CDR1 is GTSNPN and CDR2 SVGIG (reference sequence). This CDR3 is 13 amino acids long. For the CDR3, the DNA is TGTGCAAGCAAGGGGGCGAAAGGAAACACCATATATTTT. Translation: CASKGAKGNTIYF. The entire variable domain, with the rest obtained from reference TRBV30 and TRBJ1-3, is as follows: SQTIHQWPATLVQPVGSPLSLECTVEGTSNPNLYWYRQAAGRGLQLLFYSVGIGQISSEVPQNLSASRPQDRQFILSSKKLLLSDSGFYLCASKGAKGNTIYFGEGSWLTVV.